The T cell receptor beta chain described here comes from a study of T cell responses to AZD1222 COVID-19 vaccine. Study-wide context: Combined were second doses at about 4 or about 12 weeks.

V was pared by 0 bases and J by 11 bases, with 13 bases between. The CDR3 runs 13 residues. Germline V gene data show CDR1 as LGHNA and CDR2 as YSLEER. Study-wide findings and caveats: None of the repertoires were sampled until the peak T cell response had passed. At study baseline, merely roughly 6 AZD1222 recipients were seropositive. Breadth and depth of Spike-specific TCRs rose after two AZD1222 doses.

A single count supports this clone. The antigen is not known. Some clones are missing from TCRdb's copy, which holds only in-frame ones; the method was immunoSEQ multiplex PCR. The sample consists of about 120,000 clones, around nine tenths of them appearing once. This chain links TRBV4-3 with TRBJ1-1; D might be TRBD1 (5 bases). The receptor's source is an adult in good health. The sample was peripheral blood, taken on day 0 of AZD1222 vaccination. CDR3 nucleotides: TGCGCCAGCAGCCAAGACGCCAGGGTGGCGGCTTTCTTT. Protein sequence: CASSQDARVAAFF.